The 17 T cell receptor beta chains listed next were all sequenced from one sample in a study of OX40 agonist ivuxolimab in advanced cancers. Assay used: immunoSEQ multiplex PCR; TCRdb lists only in-frame clones, some missing. There are tens of thousands of clones in the sample; about 84% occur only once, and roughly 0.74% lies in the top ten. The sequenced sample was CD4+ or CD8+ T cells sorted from blood, obtained in a trial of the OX40 agonist ivuxolimab. The receptors were gathered from an adult with an advanced solid tumor such as melanoma, head and neck, liver or kidney cancer.

The rearrangement joins TRBV4-3 to TRBJ2-6; D is uncertain. This CDR3 has 16 amino acids. Per the germline V gene, CDR1 is LGHNA and CDR2 is YSLEER. Trimming took 0 bases from V and 0 from J, leaving 6 bases between them. CDR3 amino acids: CASSQDTDSGANVLTF. DNA for the CDR3: TGCGCCAGCAGCCAAGACACCGACTCTGGGGCCAACGTCCTGACTTTC.

The J gene is TRBJ1-2, the V gene TRBV27; weak D call: TRBD1 (6 bases). The V gene lost 5 bases and the J gene lost 0 bases, with 13 bases spanning the gap. The CDR3 has 15 residues. CDR1 is MNHEY and CDR2 is SMNVEV in the germline V gene (reference sequence). The CDR3 DNA follows: TGTGCCAGCAGTCAAAAGACAGGAGCTAACTATGGCTACACCTTC. It yields the protein CASSQKTGANYGYTF.

V and J are TRBV13 and TRBJ1-3; 10 bases align to TRBD1. Germline loops: CDR1 PRHDT, CDR2 FYEKMQ (reference sequence). The CDR3 covers 17 residues. Unmatched junction bases numbered 10, after V lost 6 bases and J lost 2 bases. CDR3 DNA: TGTGCCAGCAGAAGGGACAGGGGTAGTGTCGCTGGAAACACCATATATTTT. This encodes CASRRDRGSVAGNTIYF. The complete variable domain, with remaining parts taken from reference TRBV13 and TRBJ1-3, reads AAGVIQSPRHLIKEKRETATLKCYPIPRHDTVYWYQQGPGQDPQFLISFYEKMQSDKGSIPDRFSAQQFSDYHSELNMSSLELGDSALYFCASRRDRGSVAGNTIYFGEGSWLTVV.

The V and J genes are TRBV6-5 and TRBJ1-5, with 7 positions matching TRBD1. This CDR3 region has 15 residues. The germline V gene encodes CDR1 MNHEY and CDR2 SVGAGI. J gave up 7 bases and V 6 bases, and 12 bases lay outside the gene matches. The CDR3 sequence is CASSPDRARLQPQHF. CDR3 sequence (DNA): TGTGCCAGCAGCCCCGACAGGGCCCGACTGCAGCCCCAGCATTTT.

This rearrangement joins TRBV7-2 to TRBJ2-7, with TRBD2 matching over 9 bases. The CDR3 covers 16 residues. The germline CDR1 and CDR2 sequences are SGHTA and FQGNSA. Trimming at V came to 7 bases and at J to 0 bases, leaving 10 bases not matched to a gene. CDR3 in amino acids: CASTTSSGGLSYEQYF. As DNA, the CDR3 is TGTGCCAGCACCACCTCGAGCGGGGGGCTCTCCTACGAGCAGTACTTC.

The genes are TRBV6-5 and TRBJ1-2; TRBD1 aligns across 9 bases. The CDR3 extends over 14 amino acids. The J segment lost 3 bases and the V segment lost 7 bases, leaving 6 bases of the junction unmatched. Germline V CDR1 and CDR2: MNHEY, SVGAGI. The CDR3 here is CASKRTGGDYGYTF. CDR3 nucleotide sequence: TGTGCCAGCAAAAGAACAGGGGGCGACTATGGCTACACCTTC.

The chain joins TRBV7-9 to TRBJ1-1, with 7 bases fitting TRBD1. Germline V CDR1 and CDR2: SEHNR, FQNEAQ (reference sequence). Trimming took 4 bases from V and 0 from J; bases not matched to a gene: 8. This CDR3 has 16 residues. In nucleotides, the CDR3 is TGTGCCAGCAGCTGGCTCCGGGACAGAGTGAACACTGAAGCTTTCTTT. Encoded protein: CASSWLRDRVNTEAFF. The full variable domain, with the rest looked up from reference TRBV7-9 and TRBJ1-1, is DTGVSQNPRHKITKRGQNVTFRCDPISEHNRLYWYRQTLGQGPEFLTYFQNEAQLEKSRLLSDRFSAERPKGSFSTLEIQRTEQGDSAMYLCASSWLRDRVNTEAFFGQGTRLTVV.

This rearrangement joins TRBV9 to TRBJ2-1, with a weak D call TRBD1 (5 bases). The CDR3 loop spans 16 amino acids. Trimming cost V 3 bases and J 8 bases, with 21 bases left between them. Germline CDR1 is SGDLS and CDR2 is YYNGEE. CDR3 nucleotides: TGTGCCAGCAGCGAGGGTGGCAGGGTGTTAATCTATGAGCAGTTCTTC. It encodes CASSEGGRVLIYEQFF.

This chain links TRBV5-1 with TRBJ1-4; TRBD1 is a possible D gene (5 bases). The CDR3 contains 15 residues. Germline CDR1 is SGHRS and CDR2 is YFSETQ. The V and J ends lost 1 base and 5 bases respectively, with 12 bases between them. Written as DNA, the CDR3 is TGCGCCAGCAGCTTGTGGGAGGGGAAAAATGAAAAACTGTTTTTT. It translates to CASSLWEGKNEKLFF.

The gene calls are TRBV5-6 and TRBJ1-2; tentatively, D is TRBD1 (5 bases). V was shortened by 3 bases and J by 4 bases, with 16 bases between the two germline ends. Germline V CDR1 and CDR2: SGHDT, YYEEEE. This CDR3 comprises 15 residues. This CDR3 reads CASSSTQGRAYGYTF. Written as DNA, the CDR3 is TGTGCCAGCAGCTCGACGCAGGGAAGGGCCTATGGCTACACCTTC.

The CDR3 coding sequence is TGTGCCAGCAGCTTGGTCAGGGATGGCTACACCTTC. Translating gives CASSLVRDGYTF. The chain couples TRBV5-6 to TRBJ1-2; D possibly corresponds to TRBD1 (5 bases). V gave up 0 bases and J gave up 6 bases, with 6 bases separating them. Per the germline V gene, CDR1 is SGHDT and CDR2 is YYEEEE. The CDR3 loop spans 12 amino acids. Full variable domain (remainder filled in from reference TRBV5-6 and TRBJ1-2): DAGVTQSPTHLIKTRGQQVTLRCSPKSGHDTVSWYQQALGQGPQFIFQYYEEEERQRGNFPDRFSGHQFPNYSSELNVNALLLGDSALYLCASSLVRDGYTFGSGTRLTVV.

This clone was seen just once. The chain uses TRBV11-2 and TRBJ1-1, with D possibly TRBD1 on 6 matching bases. This CDR3 contains 14 residues. Trimming removed 4 bases at V and 1 base at J, with 10 bases between. Germline V CDR1 and CDR2: SGHAT, FQNNGV. The CDR3 bases are TGTGCCAGCAGCTCACTGGACAGGAACACTGAAGCTTTCTTT. Amino acids: CASSSLDRNTEAFF.

The sample holds a few counts of this clone. For the CDR3, the DNA is TGTGCCAGCAGCTTAATAATGACAGGGGGGAATGAAAAACTGTTTTTT. It codes for CASSLIMTGGNEKLFF. This sequence joins TRBV11-2 and TRBJ1-4; TRBD1 matches at 9 bases. CDR3 size: 16 residues. Trimming took 2 bases from V and 5 from J; bases not matched to a gene: 6. Germline CDR1 and CDR2: SGHAT and FQNNGV. The full variable domain, in which reference TRBV11-2 and TRBJ1-4 provide the parts outside the CDR3, is EAGVAQSPRYKIIEKRQSVAFWCNPISGHATLYWYQQILGQGPKLLIQFQNNGVVDDSQLPKDRFSAERLKGVDSTLKIQPAKLEDSAVYLCASSLIMTGGNEKLFFGSGTQLSVL.

The chain couples TRBV7-2 to TRBJ1-4; D remains ambiguous. CDR3 length: 14 residues. V gave up 1 base and J gave up 4 bases, with 7 bases separating them. Germline V gene lookup returns CDR1 SGHTA and CDR2 FQGNSA. This CDR3 is CASSLGRLNEKLFF. CDR3 coding DNA: TGTGCCAGCAGCTTAGGCCGTCTTAATGAAAAACTGTTTTTT.

The genes are TRBV5-1 and TRBJ1-1; possibly TRBD1 for D (6 bases). The ends were cut back, 2 bases at V and 1 base at J, with 9 bases in the middle. CDR1 and CDR2 (germline): SGHRS, YFSETQ. The CDR3 length is 14 residues. The CDR3 DNA follows: TGCGCCAGCAGCTTTGGGACAACGAACACTGAAGCTTTCTTT. It specifies CASSFGTTNTEAFF.

The V call is TRBV27, the J call TRBJ2-6; the D gene is possibly TRBD2 (8 bases). This CDR3 is 21 amino acids long. Trimming took 0 bases from V and 1 from J, leaving 22 bases between them. Germline V gene data show CDR1 as MNHEY and CDR2 as SMNVEV (reference sequence). Here the CDR3 reads CASSLSRSPGGGLSGANVLTF. DNA for the CDR3: TGTGCCAGCAGTTTATCTAGATCCCCGGGAGGGGGCTTGTCTGGGGCCAACGTCCTGACTTTC.

V gene TRBV5-4 combines with J gene TRBJ2-1, with D unclear. This CDR3 has 11 amino acids. V was clipped by 4 bases and J by 6 bases, with 5 bases between them. Germline V gene sequence: CDR1 SGHNT, CDR2 YYREEE (reference sequence). CDR3 sequence (DNA): TGTGCCAGCAGCGTGTCCAATGAGCAGTTCTTC. Its protein is CASSVSNEQFF.